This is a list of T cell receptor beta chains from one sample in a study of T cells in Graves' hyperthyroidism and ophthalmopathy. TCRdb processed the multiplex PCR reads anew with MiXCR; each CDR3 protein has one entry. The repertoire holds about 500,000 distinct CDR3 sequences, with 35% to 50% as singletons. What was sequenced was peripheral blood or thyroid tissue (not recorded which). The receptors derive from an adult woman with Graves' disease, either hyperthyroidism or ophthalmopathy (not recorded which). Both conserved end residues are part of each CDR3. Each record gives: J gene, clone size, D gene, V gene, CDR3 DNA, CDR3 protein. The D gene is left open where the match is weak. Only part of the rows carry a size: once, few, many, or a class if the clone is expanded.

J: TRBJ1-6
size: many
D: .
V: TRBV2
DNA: TGTGCCAGCAGTACTCGGGGAAGAGATTCACCCCTCCACTTT
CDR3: CASSTRGRDSPLHF

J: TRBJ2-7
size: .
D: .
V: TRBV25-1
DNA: TGTGCCAGCGGGTCGGGGGTTGCATCCTACGAGCAGTACTTC
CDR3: CASGSGVASYEQYF

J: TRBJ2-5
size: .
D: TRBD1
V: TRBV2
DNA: TGTGCCAGCAGTAACGACAGGGAAGGCGAGATCCAGTACTTC
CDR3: CASSNDREGEIQYF

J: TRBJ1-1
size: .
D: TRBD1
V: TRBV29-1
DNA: TGCAGCATAGACAGGGTGAACACTGAAGCTTTCTTT
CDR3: CSIDRVNTEAFF

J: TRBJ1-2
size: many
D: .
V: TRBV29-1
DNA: TGCAGCGTTAGTGGGGGCCTTGGCTACACCTTC
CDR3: CSVSGGLGYTF

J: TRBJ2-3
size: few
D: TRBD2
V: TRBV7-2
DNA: TGTGCCAGCAGCTTAGGGCTAGCGGGAGTCAACTTTGCAGATACGCAGTATTTT
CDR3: CASSLGLAGVNFADTQYF

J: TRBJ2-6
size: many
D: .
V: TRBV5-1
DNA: TGCGCCAGCAATGATCTCTCTGGGGCCAACGTCCTGACTTTC
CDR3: CASNDLSGANVLTF

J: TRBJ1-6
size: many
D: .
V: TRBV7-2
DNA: TGCGCCAGCAGCCAAGGCGGGGATTCACCCCTCCACTTT
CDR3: CASSQGGDSPLHF

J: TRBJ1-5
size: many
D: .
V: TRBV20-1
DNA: TGCAGTGCTAGAGTTGCCGGGAAGGGAAATCAGCCCCAGCATTTT
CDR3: CSARVAGKGNQPQHF

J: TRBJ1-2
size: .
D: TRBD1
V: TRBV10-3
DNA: TGTGCCATCAGGGGAGGACAGGTCTATGGCTACACCTTC
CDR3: CAIRGGQVYGYTF

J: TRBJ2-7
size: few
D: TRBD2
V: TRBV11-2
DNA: TGTGCCAGCAGCACCTTTAGTAGCGGGAGAATTTACGAGCAGTACTTC
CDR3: CASSTFSSGRIYEQYF

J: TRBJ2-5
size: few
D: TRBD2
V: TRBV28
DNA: TGTGCCAGCAGTTTCCCGACTAGCGGGAGGCAAGAGACCCAGTACTTC
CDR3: CASSFPTSGRQETQYF

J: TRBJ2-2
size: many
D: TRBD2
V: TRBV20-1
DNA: TGCAGTGCTAGCGGGAGGCGGACCGGGGAGCTGTTTTTT
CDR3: CSASGRRTGELFF

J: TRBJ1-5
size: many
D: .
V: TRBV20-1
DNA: TGCAGTGCTGGGGGCCGGTCCAATCAGCCCCAGCATTTT
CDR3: CSAGGRSNQPQHF

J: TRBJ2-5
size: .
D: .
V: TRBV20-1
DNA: TGCAGTGCTAGCAAGTTTGAAGGAGAGACCCAGTACTTC
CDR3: CSASKFEGETQYF

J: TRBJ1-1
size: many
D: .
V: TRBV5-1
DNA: TGCGCCAGCAGCATAGACACTGAAGCTTTCTTT
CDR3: CASSIDTEAFF

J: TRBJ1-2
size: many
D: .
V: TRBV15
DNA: TGTGCCACCAGCAGAAACTTGCGACAGGTGGATGATGGCTACACCTTC
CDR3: CATSRNLRQVDDGYTF

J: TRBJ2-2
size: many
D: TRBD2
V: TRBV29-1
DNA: TGCAGCGTGGGGGGACTATACACCGGGGAGCTGTTTTTT
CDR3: CSVGGLYTGELFF

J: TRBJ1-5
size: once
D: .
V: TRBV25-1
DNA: TGTGCCAGCAGTGAAGGACCTGGTGGGGTACCCCAGCATTTT
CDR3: CASSEGPGGVPQHF

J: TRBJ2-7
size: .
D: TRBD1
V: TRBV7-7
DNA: TGTGCCAGCAGTTACCAGGGACAGAACTACGAGCAGTACTTC
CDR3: CASSYQGQNYEQYF

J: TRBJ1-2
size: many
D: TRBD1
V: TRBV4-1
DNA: TGCGCCAGCAGCCAAGTCTTGCAGGGGGGCTATGGCTACACCTTC
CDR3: CASSQVLQGGYGYTF

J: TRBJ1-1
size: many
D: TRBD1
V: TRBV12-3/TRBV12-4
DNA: TGTGCCAGCAGCAGCACCGGGACAGGGGGGACTGAAGCTTTCTTT
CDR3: CASSSTGTGGTEAFF

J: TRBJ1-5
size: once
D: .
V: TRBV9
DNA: TGTGCCAGCAGCGTTGAAATCAGGGCAAATCAGCCCCAGCATTTT
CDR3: CASSVEIRANQPQHF

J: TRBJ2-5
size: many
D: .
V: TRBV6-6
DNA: TGTGCCAGCAGTTTCAGATCAACAGGGATGGAGACCCAGTACTTC
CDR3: CASSFRSTGMETQYF

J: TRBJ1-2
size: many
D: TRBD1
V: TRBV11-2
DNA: TGTGCCAGCAGCATTAACCGGGACAGAGGATATGGCTACACCTTC
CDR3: CASSINRDRGYGYTF

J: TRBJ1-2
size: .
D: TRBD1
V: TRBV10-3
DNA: TGTGCCATCGGGACAGGGAGTAACTATGGCTACACCTTC
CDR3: CAIGTGSNYGYTF

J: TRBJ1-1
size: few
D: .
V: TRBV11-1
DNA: TGTGCCAGCAGCCCCGACAGGAGTGAAGCTTTCTTT
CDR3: CASSPDRSEAFF

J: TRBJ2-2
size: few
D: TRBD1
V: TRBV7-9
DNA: TGTGCCAGCAGCTTCGACAGGGGAGAGCAGTTCTTT
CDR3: CASSFDRGEQFF

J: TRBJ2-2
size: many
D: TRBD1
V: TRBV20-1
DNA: TGCAGTGCTACTCGACAGGGGAGAACCGGGGAGCTGTTTTTT
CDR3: CSATRQGRTGELFF

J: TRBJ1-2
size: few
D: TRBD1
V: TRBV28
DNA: TGTGCCAGCAGGCCCGGGGACAGGGTAGGATATGGCTACACCTTC
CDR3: CASRPGDRVGYGYTF

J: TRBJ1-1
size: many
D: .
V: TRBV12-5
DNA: TGTGCTAGTGGCACCAACATGAACACTGAAGCTTTCTTT
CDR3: CASGTNMNTEAFF

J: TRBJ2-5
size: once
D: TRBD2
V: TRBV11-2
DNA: TGTGCCAGCAGCTTAGAAGCGGGAGCTATTCGGGAGACCCAGTACTTC
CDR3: CASSLEAGAIRETQYF

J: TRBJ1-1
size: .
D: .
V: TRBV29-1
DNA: TGCAGCACCCGACAGAGGAACACTGAAGCTTTCTTT
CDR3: CSTRQRNTEAFF

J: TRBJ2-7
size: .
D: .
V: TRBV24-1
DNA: TGTGCCACCAGTGATTTGCCTCCAGGGTGTTCCTACGAGCAGTACTTC
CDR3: CATSDLPPGCSYEQYF

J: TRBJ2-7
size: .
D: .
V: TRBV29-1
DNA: TGCAGCGTTGAGGGTGACCGTGCCCCCGAGCAGTACTTC
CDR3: CSVEGDRAPEQYF

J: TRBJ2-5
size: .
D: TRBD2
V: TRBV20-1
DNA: TGCAGTGCTAGAGCGGGAGGAATGGAGACCCAGTACTTC
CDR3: CSARAGGMETQYF

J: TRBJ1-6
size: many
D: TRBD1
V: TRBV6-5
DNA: TGTGCCAGCACCCCCGGGACAGGGCATTCACCCCTCCACTTT
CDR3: CASTPGTGHSPLHF

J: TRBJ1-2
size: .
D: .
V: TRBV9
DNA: TGTGCCAGCAGCGTAGGGCAGACCGGCTATGGCTACACCTTC
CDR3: CASSVGQTGYGYTF

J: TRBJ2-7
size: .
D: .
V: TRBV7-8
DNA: TGTGCCAGCAGTCCGAGTCCGGATCTTCATCACGAGCAGTACTTC
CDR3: CASSPSPDLHHEQYF

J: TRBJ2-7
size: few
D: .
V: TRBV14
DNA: TGTGCCAGCAGCCAAGCGGGAGTGCGAGAGCAGTACTTC
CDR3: CASSQAGVREQYF

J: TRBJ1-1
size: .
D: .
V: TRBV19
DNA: TGTGCCAGTAGTATGGAGGGGACGCCTAACACTGAAGCTTTCTTT
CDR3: CASSMEGTPNTEAFF

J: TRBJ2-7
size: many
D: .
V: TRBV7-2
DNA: TGTGCCAGCAGCTCCGTTTTCGAGCAGTACTTC
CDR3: CASSSVFEQYF

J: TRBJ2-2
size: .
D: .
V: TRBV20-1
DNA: TGCAGCGTCCCTATGGACCGACCGAACACCGGGGAGCTGTTTTTT
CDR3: CSVPMDRPNTGELFF

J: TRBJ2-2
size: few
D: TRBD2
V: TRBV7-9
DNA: TGTGCCAGCAGCTCATGGGGGACAACTAGCGGGAGTTTCCCCGGGGAGCTGTTTTTT
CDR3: CASSSWGTTSGSFPGELFF

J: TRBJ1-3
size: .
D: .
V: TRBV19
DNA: TGTGCCAGTAGTCTCGACCGCATCTCTGGAAACACCATATATTTT
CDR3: CASSLDRISGNTIYF

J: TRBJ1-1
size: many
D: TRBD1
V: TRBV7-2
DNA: TGTGCCAGCAGCAAGAGGACAGGGGTCAACACTGAAGCTTTCTTT
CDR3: CASSKRTGVNTEAFF

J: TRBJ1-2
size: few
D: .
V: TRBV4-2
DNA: TGTGCCAGCAGCCTCCAAGAGGGGAATGGTGGCTACACCTTC
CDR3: CASSLQEGNGGYTF

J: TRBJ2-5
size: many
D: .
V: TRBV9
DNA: TGTGCCAGCAGCGTAGGGGGTCAAGAGACCCAGTACTTC
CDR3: CASSVGGQETQYF

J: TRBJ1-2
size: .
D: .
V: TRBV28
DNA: TGTGCCAGCAGTTCCAGGAAAAACTATGGCTACACCTTC
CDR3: CASSSRKNYGYTF

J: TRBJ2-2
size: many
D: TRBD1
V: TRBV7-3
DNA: TGTGCCAGCAGCTTAACGAGGGACAGCGGAGACACCGGGGAGCTGTTTTTT
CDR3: CASSLTRDSGDTGELFF